Detailed here is one T cell receptor beta chain. Its antigen is as yet unknown. The sample comes from a study of beta chain features in type 1 diabetes. Looking at the study overall: Examination covered around 110 million sorted cells spanning all samples. Study observations and caveats: It was among patients, rather than healthy donors, that naive, central memory and Treg TCRB repertoires appeared more similar. Shortening of TCRB CDR3s, moderate but significant, appeared in all four CD4+ subsets of Type 1 diabetes patients.

V was clipped by 5 bases and J by 4 bases, with 17 bases between them. Germline lookup yields CDR1 MNHEY and CDR2 SMNVEV (reference sequence). The CDR3 totals 15 residues. Investigators reverse transcribed all isolated RNA, so they sequenced expressed TCRB transcripts. The table came from immunoSEQ multiplex PCR; TCRdb's copy has only in-frame clones and leaves some out. The top ten hold around 0.012% of the sample, which has 250,000 to 300,000 clones, around 24% seen once. The clonotype was recovered from a woman between 25 and 40 years old with type 1 diabetes. The chain joins TRBV27 to TRBJ1-2; unclear D gene. Sequenced input: naive CD4+ T cells from blood. The CDR3 nucleotides are TGTGCCAGCAGTCCGGATTGGGAGACGGTCTATGGCTACACCTTC. Amino acids: CASSPDWETVYGYTF.